Listed here are 3 T cell receptor beta chains from one sample, sequenced in a study of T cell clonality in common variable immunodeficiency. TCRdb keeps only in-frame clones here, not all; method: immunoSEQ multiplex PCR. This sample includes over 55,000 clones with no singletons; its ten biggest clones take up around 1.6%. Sequenced: peripheral blood mononuclear cells. These receptors all come from a person aged 18 to 70 in good health.

At least ten counts were recorded for this clone. The CDR3 reads CSARDPRTGGYEQYF. The covered CDR3 bases are TGCAGTGCTAGAGATCCCCGGACAGGGGGGTACGAG. V and J are TRBV20-1 and TRBJ2-7, with 10 bases lining up with TRBD1. With the read ending 3 residues before the CDR3 end, the germline J gene is used to fill in that end. The CDR3 runs 15 residues. V was clipped by 0 bases and J by 4 bases; unmatched bases: 6. Per the germline V gene, CDR1 is DFQATT and CDR2 is SNEGSKA (reference sequence).

In its sample, this clone was seen many times. The read is 3 residues too short to cover the CDR3 end, so that end is filled in from the germline J gene. This chain joins TRBV11-3 and TRBJ1-2; unclear D gene. The CDR3 loop spans 15 amino acids. Germline values: CDR1 SGHNT, CDR2 YENEEA. V gave up 5 bases and J gave up 2 bases, with 15 bases separating them. CDR3 protein: CASSPYPNLNYGYTF. Incomplete CDR3 DNA: TGTGCCAGCAGCCCATACCCCAACTTAAACTATGGC. The whole variable domain, filled in from reference TRBV11-3 and TRBJ1-2, reads EAGVVQSPRYKIIEKKQPVAFWCNPISGHNTLYWYLQNLGQGPELLIRYENEEAVDDSQLPKDRFSAERLKGVDSTLKIQPAELGDSAVYLCASSPYPNLNYGYTFGSGTRLTVV.

This clone was seen at least ten times. The sequence runs out 3 residues before the end of the CDR3; the remainder is reconstructed from the germline J gene. The chain uses TRBV7-3 and TRBJ2-1; TRBD2 aligns across 10 bases. Trimming at V came to 5 bases and at J to 4 bases, leaving 5 bases not matched to a gene. Germline V gene sequence: CDR1 SGHTA, CDR2 FQGTGA. This CDR3 has 15 amino acids. The CDR3 protein is CASSPLAGEYNEQFF. CDR3 bases read: TGTGCCAGCAGCCCCCTAGCGGGAGAGTACAATGAG.